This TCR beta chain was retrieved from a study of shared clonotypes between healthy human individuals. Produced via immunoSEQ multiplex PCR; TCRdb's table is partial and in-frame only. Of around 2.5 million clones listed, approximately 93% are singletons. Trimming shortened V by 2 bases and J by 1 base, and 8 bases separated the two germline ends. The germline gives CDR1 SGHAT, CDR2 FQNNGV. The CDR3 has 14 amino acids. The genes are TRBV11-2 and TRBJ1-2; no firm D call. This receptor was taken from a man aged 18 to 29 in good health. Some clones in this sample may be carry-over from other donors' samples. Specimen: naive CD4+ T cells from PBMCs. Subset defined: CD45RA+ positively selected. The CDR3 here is CASSLQGFNYGYTF. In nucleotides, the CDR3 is TGTGCCAGCAGCTTACAAGGGTTTAACTATGGCTACACCTTC.